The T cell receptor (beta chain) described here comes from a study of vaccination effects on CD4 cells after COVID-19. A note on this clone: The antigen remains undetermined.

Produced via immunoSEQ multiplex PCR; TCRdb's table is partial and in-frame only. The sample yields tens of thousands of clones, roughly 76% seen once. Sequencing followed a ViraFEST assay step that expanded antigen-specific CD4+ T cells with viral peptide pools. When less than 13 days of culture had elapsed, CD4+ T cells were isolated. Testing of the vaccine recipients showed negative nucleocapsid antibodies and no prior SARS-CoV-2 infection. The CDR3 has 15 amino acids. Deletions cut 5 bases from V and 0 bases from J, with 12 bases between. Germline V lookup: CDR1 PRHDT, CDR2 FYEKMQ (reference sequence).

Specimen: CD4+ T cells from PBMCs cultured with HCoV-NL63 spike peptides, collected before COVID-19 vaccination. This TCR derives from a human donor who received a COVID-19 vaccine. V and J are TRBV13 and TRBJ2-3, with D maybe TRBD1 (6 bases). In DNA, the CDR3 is TGTGCCAGCAGCACACAGGGCCATAGCACAGATACGCAGTATTTT. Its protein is CASSTQGHSTDTQYF. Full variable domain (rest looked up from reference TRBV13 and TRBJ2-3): AAGVIQSPRHLIKEKRETATLKCYPIPRHDTVYWYQQGPGQDPQFLISFYEKMQSDKGSIPDRFSAQQFSDYHSELNMSSLELGDSALYFCASSTQGHSTDTQYFGPGTRLTVL.